Following are 7 T cell receptor beta chains from one sample sequenced in a study of blood T cells in healthy people across ages. With a J-beta primer mix and a sample-barcoded 5' primer, a second PCR ran about 6 to 11 cycles. MiXCR was run by TCRdb on the 5' RACE reads, yielding one entry per CDR3 protein. In the table there are some 900,000 distinct CDR3 sequences, roughly 52% of which are singletons. The source material was blood. The origin of the receptors is a man younger than 40 in good health.

The gene calls are TRBV9 and TRBJ2-4; 7 positions agree with TRBD1. This CDR3 spans 14 amino acids. The germline V gene has CDR1 SGDLS and CDR2 YYNGEE. The V gene end was trimmed by 0 bases and the J gene end by 4 bases; junction bases not matched to a gene: 1. In DNA form, the CDR3 reads TGTGCCAGCAGCGTAGGACAGGGAAAAAACATTCAGTACTTC. Translating gives CASSVGQGKNIQYF.

This clonotype showed up just a few times. Just one base apart from a much larger clone, this may be a read error. The chain is built from TRBV27 and TRBJ2-5; 11 nucleotides match TRBD2. The CDR3 spans 14 residues. Looked up from germline, CDR1 is MNHEY and CDR2 is SMNVEV (reference sequence). After removal of 8 bases from V and 11 bases from J, the junction contained 13 bases not matched to a gene. CDR3 in DNA: TGTGCCAGCGGTCTAGCGGGGGGTCGTTATGAGCAGTACTTC. Residues: CASGLAGGRYEQYF.

The chain has TRBV10-2 and TRBJ2-1, with 10 bases that match TRBD2. This CDR3 is 19 amino acids long. With V trimmed by 5 bases and J by 0 bases, 13 bases remained unmatched. Germline CDR1 and CDR2: WSHSY and SAAADI. CDR3 nucleotides: TGCGCCAGCAGTATCACTCTAGCGGGGGAGTCGGGCTCCTACAATGAGCAGTTCTTC. Its translation: CASSITLAGESGSYNEQFF.

This sequence joins TRBV3-1 and TRBJ1-1, with D tentatively TRBD1 (5 bases). In germline, CDR1 is LGHDT, CDR2 YNNKEL (reference sequence). Between the trimmed V and J ends, which lost 2 bases and 3 bases, there was a span of 10 bases. This CDR3 is built from 14 residues. This chain's CDR3 is CASSQPQGDTEAFF. DNA of the CDR3: TGTGCCAGCAGCCAACCCCAGGGAGACACTGAAGCTTTCTTT.

The rearrangement joins TRBV27 to TRBJ2-4; the D gene is possibly TRBD2 (7 bases). The germline V and J ends were trimmed by 9 bases and 7 bases, with 19 bases remaining between them. This CDR3 region has 14 residues. CDR1 and CDR2 from the germline V gene are MNHEY and SMNVEV (reference sequence). The chain's CDR3 is CASMYSGGTNIQYF. In nucleotides, the CDR3 is TGTGCCAGTATGTATTCGGGGGGCACGAACATTCAGTACTTC.

This clonotype was seen ten or more times. This chain joins TRBV29-1 and TRBJ2-7; D is undetermined. V dropped 0 bases and J dropped 3 bases, with 9 bases sitting between them. This CDR3 spans 13 amino acids. The germline V gene has CDR1 SQVTM and CDR2 ANQGSEA. CDR3: CSVEDGQFYEQYF. CDR3 sequence (DNA): TGCAGCGTTGAAGATGGGCAGTTCTACGAGCAGTACTTC.

This clonotype appeared a few times. The chain links TRBV20-1 to TRBJ1-6; tentatively, D is TRBD1 (5 bases). The CDR3 length is 12 residues. Germline V gene sequence: CDR1 DFQATT, CDR2 SNEGSKA (reference sequence). CDR3 sequence: CSTGRGNSPLHF. The CDR3 nucleotides read TGCAGCACGGGACGGGGGAATTCACCCCTCCACTTT.